Below, one TCR beta chain is given with its context. The sample belongs to a study of blood T cell repertoires in COVID-19. Study as a whole: COVID-19 samples collected from the United States, Italy and Spain covered acute and convalescent phases. T cells, B-cell-depleted T cells, or PBMCs provided the cDNA or gDNA that served as material.

As processed by the authors: Reference gene primer amplification yielded estimated nucleated cell counts. Clones were sequenced by immunoSEQ multiplex PCR, and TCRdb holds only the in-frame ones, with some missing. V, J and clone size are taken as reported in that table, and D and trimming were inferred from the DNA itself. The data show around 190,000 clones, with approximately 85% seen just once and roughly 8% held by the top ten. The CDR3 is made up of 13 amino acids. The germline CDR1 and CDR2 sequences are LNHDA and SQIVND (reference sequence). V shed 5 bases, J shed 5 bases, and the junction held 4 bases outside the gene matches.

J is TRBJ1-1 and V is TRBV19; 8 nucleotides align to TRBD1. Sequencing input: peripheral blood. The TCR sequence derives from a woman aged 60-70 years with acute or convalescent COVID-19. The CDR3 protein is CASSPRTGTEAFF. The CDR3 DNA reads TGTGCCAGTAGTCCGAGGACAGGGACTGAAGCTTTCTTT.